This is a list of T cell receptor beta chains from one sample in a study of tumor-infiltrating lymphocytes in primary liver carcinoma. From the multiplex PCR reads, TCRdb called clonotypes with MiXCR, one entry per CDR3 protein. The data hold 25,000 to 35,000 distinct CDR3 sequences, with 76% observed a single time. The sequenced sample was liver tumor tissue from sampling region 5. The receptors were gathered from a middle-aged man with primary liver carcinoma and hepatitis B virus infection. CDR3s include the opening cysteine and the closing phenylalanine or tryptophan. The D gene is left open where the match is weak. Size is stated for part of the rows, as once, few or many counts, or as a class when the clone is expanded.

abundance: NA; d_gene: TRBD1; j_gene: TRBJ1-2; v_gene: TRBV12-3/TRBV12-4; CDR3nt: TGTGCCAACAGTTTGACAGGGGCTGGCTACATCTTC; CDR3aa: CANSLTGAGYIF
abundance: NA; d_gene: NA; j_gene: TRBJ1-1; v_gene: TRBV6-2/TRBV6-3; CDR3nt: TGTACCAGCAGTTTCTCAGAGCTGAACACTGAAGCTTTCTTT; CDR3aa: CTSSFSELNTEAFF
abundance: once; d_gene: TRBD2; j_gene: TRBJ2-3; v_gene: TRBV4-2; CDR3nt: TGTGCCAGCAGCCAAGTGGCGTTTCTAGCGGGAACGATAGATACGCAGTATTTT; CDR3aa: CASSQVAFLAGTIDTQYF
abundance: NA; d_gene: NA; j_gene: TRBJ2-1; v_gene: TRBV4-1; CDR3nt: TGCGCCAGCAGTCAGGGGACGGAGAGGAGCTCCTACAATGAGCAGTTCTTC; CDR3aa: CASSQGTERSSYNEQFF
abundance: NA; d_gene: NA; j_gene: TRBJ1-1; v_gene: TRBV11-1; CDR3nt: TGTGCCAGCAGCTGCCAGGTGAACACAGAAGTTTTCTTT; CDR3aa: CASSCQVNTEVFF
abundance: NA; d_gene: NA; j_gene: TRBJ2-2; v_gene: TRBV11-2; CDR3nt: TGTGGCAGCTTAGCATTAGGAGGGGCGAACACCGGGGAGCTGTTTTTT; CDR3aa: CGSLALGGANTGELFF
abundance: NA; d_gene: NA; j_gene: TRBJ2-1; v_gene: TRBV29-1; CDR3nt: TGCAGTGCCCGCCTAGGGGGGAATGCGCAGTTCTTC; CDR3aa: CSARLGGNAQFF
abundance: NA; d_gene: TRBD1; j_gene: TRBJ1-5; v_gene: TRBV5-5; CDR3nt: TGTGCCTGCAGCCTAAATGGACAGGTTCAACAGCCCCAGCAATTT; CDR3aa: CACSLNGQVQQPQQF
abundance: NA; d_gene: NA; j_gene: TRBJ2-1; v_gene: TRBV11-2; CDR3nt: TGCGCCAGCAGCTTATTATCGGGAGTAAGTGAGCAGTTCTTC; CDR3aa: CASSLLSGVSEQFF
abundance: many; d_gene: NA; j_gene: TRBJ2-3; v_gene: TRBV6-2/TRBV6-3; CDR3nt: TGTGCCAGCAGTCCCTTTGGCCTCCAAAGCACAGATACGCAGTATTTT; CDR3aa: CASSPFGLQSTDTQYF
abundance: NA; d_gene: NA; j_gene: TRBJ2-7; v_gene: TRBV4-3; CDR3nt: TGCGCCATCAGCCAAGATCGGGAGACCCCCTACGAGGAGTACTTC; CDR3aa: CAISQDRETPYEEYF
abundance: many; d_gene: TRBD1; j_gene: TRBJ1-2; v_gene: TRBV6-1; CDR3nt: TGTGCCACAAGACAGGGGGCGGGCTGGGACTATGGCTACACCTTC; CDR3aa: CATRQGAGWDYGYTF
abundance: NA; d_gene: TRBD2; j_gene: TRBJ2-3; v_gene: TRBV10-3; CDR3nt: TGTGCCATCAGGGGGACTAGCGGGAGTGCGGATACGCAGTATTTC; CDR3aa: CAIRGTSGSADTQYF
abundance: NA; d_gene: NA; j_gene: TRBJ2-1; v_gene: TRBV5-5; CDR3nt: TGCGCCAGCAGCTTTTTGTCCCCTGATTACCCTTTCAATGAGCCGCTCTTC; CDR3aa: CASSFLSPDYPFNEPLF
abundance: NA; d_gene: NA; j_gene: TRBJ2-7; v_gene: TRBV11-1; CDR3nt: TGTGCCAGCAACCGAAGTTTACAGAGTCTCGAGCAATACTTC; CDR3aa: CASNRSLQSLEQYF
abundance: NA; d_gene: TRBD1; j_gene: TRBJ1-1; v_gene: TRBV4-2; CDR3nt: TGTGCCAGTAACCAAGAGTACGGACAGGCTTTTTGGACTGAAGCTTTCTTT; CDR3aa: CASNQEYGQAFWTEAFF
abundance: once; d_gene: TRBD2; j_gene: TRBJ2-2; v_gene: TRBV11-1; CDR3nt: TGTGCCAGCAGTTTTGCGGGGGTTACCGGGGAGCTGTTTTTT; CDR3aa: CASSFAGVTGELFF
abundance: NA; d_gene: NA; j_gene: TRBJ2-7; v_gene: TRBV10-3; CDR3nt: TGTGTCATCAGTGAAGGCGGGCAAGAGCATTACTTC; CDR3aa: CVISEGGQEHYF
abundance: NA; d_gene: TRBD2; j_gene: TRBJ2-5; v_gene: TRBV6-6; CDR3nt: TGTGCCAACAGTTCCCATAGCGGGAGGGCCGAGGAGACCCAGTACTTC; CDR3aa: CANSSHSGRAEETQYF
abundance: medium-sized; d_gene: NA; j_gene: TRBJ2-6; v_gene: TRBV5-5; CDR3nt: TGTGCCAGCAGCATGTGGTCTGGGGCCAACGTCCTGACTTTC; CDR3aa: CASSMWSGANVLTF
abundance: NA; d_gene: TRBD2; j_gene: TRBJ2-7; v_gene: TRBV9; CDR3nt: TGTGCCAGCAGCGTGGGGGGGGGACTAGCCTCGGAGGAGCAGTACTTC; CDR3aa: CASSVGGGLASEEQYF
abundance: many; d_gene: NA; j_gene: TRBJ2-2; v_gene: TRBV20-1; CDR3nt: TGCAGTGCCCCAGACGGCCTAAACACCGGGGAGCTGTTTTTT; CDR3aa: CSAPDGLNTGELFF
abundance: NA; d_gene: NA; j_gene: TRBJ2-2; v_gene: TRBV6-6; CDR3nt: TGTGCCGGCAGTTACTCGATTTCTGGTCTAGCGAACACCGGGGAGCTGTTTTTT; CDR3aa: CAGSYSISGLANTGELFF
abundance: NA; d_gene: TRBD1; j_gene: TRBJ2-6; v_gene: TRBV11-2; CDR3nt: TGTGCCAGTAGCAAGCCCCCGGGACAGCGGCTCTATGGGGCCAACGTCCTGACTTTC; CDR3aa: CASSKPPGQRLYGANVLTF
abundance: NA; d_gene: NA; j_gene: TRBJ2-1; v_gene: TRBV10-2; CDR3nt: TGCGCCAGCAGTGGGGTAATAGCGGAATACAATGAGCAGTTCTTC; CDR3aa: CASSGVIAEYNEQFF